Detailed here is one TCR beta chain. The antigen remains undetermined. CDR3-region Arm-PCR and iRepertoire HTBI primers produced the TCR beta libraries. TCRdb re-called the multiplex PCR reads with MiXCR, one entry per CDR3 protein. The sample has 400,000 to 500,000 distinct CDR3 sequences, over 20% seen once; the top ten hold around an eighth. The sample belongs to a study of regulatory T cells in long-lasting Graves disease. This sample's time point: persistent/refractory GD, antithyroid drugs over 5 years with positive TRAb. PBMC-derived RNA was used for the TCR library. The patients were enrolled through endocrinology in Xi'an, China. Findings and limits, study-wide: Among the persistent patients, 2,741 public clonotypes were shared, more than the approximately 970 shared among new patients. Gene preferences differed: TRBV28, TRBJ1-2, TRBJ2-5 in persistent cases.

The V gene's germline CDR1 is GTSNPN and CDR2 SVGIG (reference sequence). This CDR3 spans 14 amino acids. Trimming pared 5 bases from V and 4 bases from J, leaving 14 bases between. The source material was peripheral blood mononuclear cells (PBMCs), sampled when the disease was refractory, from a patient treated with antithyroid drugs. The chain has TRBV30 and TRBJ1-4; D perhaps matches TRBD1 (5 bases). The clonotype comes from a female donor with Graves disease. CDR3 in amino acids: CAWDEGSYNEKLFF. CDR3 DNA sequence: TGTGCCTGGGACGAGGGGAGTTATAATGAAAAACTGTTTTTT.